The present T cell receptor beta chain was sequenced within a study of OX40 agonist ivuxolimab in advanced cancers. As for the study more broadly: The costimulatory receptor OX40 (CD134) was targeted by ivuxolimab, a fully human IgG2 agonistic monoclonal antibody. Intravenous ivuxolimab was administered to patients every 2 weeks at six dose levels: 0.01, 0.1, 0.3, 1.5, 3 and 10 mg/kg. Among the 52 dose-escalation patients, roughly 20 had hepatocellular carcinoma, 15 melanoma, 9 renal cell carcinoma and 9 head and neck cancer. The dose-escalation cohort was 82.7% male with a mean age of roughly 60 years, ranging from roughly 20 to 80. Prior anti-PD-1, anti-PD-L1 or anti-CTLA-4 therapy was permitted, and approximately 40% of dose-escalation patients had received checkpoint inhibitors. Three dose-escalation patients achieved partial responses, one with hepatocellular carcinoma and two with cutaneous melanoma. Peripheral TCRbeta sequencing aimed to test whether ivuxolimab altered TCR sequence diversity and caused clonal T-cell expansion. The paper describes the monotherapy dose-escalation part (N ≈ 52 patients) of the phase I trial of ivuxolimab. The paper as a whole reports these results and caveats: The antigen specificity of the peripheral T cells that underwent clonal expansion was not determined. After ivuxolimab, CD8+ T cells had more expanded clones than CD4+ T cells on average. Low levels of normalized T-cell clonal expansion were also shown by some nonresponding patients. At doses from 0.1 to 3.0 mg/kg, clonal expansion was seen in both CD4+ and CD8+ blood T cells between baseline and week 6. Partial responders in the 0.1-3.0 mg/kg groups had among the lowest normalized peripheral clonal expansion, especially among CD8+ T cells.

The trial excluded patients who had a history of autoimmune disease or were on systemic immunosuppression. Peripheral blood for TCR sequencing was collected from all dose cohorts at baseline, on cycle 4 day 1, and on cycle 7 day 1. Samples were obtained from an open-label, multicenter, first-in-human phase I dose-escalation trial of ivuxolimab. Adults with locally advanced or metastatic head and neck squamous cell, hepatocellular, melanoma or renal cell carcinoma were enrolled in the trial. CD4+ and CD8+ T cells were sorted separately from peripheral blood before TCR sequencing. Trimming takes 2 bases off V and 6 bases off J; junction bases not matched to a gene: 3. Via the germline V gene (reference sequence), CDR1 is MNHNY and CDR2 SVGAGI. Taken from cysteine to phenylalanine, the CDR3 has 15 residues. Only CDR3 DNA remains: 45 bases, in frame from the first base. To note about this clone: Which antigen it targets is not known. Base qualities were left out, and no much larger clone turns up one base away.

To sequence the TCRbeta CDR3 region, genomic DNA was isolated from the sorted cells. TCRbeta CDR3 regions were sequenced using the immunoSEQ Assay. In TCRdb, the immuneACCESS table is reduced to in-frame sequences with V and J assigned. These tables do not hold every clone; where another copy was compared, an unresolved V gene accounts for under half, and the others remain unexplained. The sample includes roughly 29,000 clones, with roughly 86% observed a single time. The ten most abundant clones make up around 28% of the sample. The chain is made from TRBV6-6 and TRBJ2-2, with TRBD1 identical over 10 junction bases. The receptor comes from an adult with an advanced solid tumor such as melanoma, head and neck, liver or kidney cancer. This material consisted of CD4+ or CD8+ T cells sorted from blood, taken in a trial of the OX40 agonist ivuxolimab. The encoded CDR3 is CASSYDRGHSGELFF. The nucleotide sequence is given as TGTGCCAGCAGTTACGACAGGGGGCATTCCGGGGAGCTGTTTTTT.